The 11 T cell receptor beta chains reported below all come from one sample, sequenced in a study of blood T cells in healthy people across ages. Together with a sample-barcoded 5' primer, a J-beta primer mix was included in a second PCR lasting about 7 to 12 cycles. MiXCR, applied by TCRdb to the 5' RACE reads, yields one record per CDR3 protein. The table has 1.5 million to 2 million distinct CDR3 sequences, roughly 30% seen once; the top ten hold 7.7%. Sequencing was performed on blood. Receptors were obtained from a woman aged 25 to 39 in good health.

This clonotype was observed a handful of times. The chain has TRBV6-2 or TRBV6-3 and TRBJ2-3; 8 bases fit TRBD1. The ends lost 2 bases at V and 3 bases at J; junction bases unmatched: 7. The germline CDR1 and CDR2 sequences are MNHEY and SVGEGT. CDR3 length: 16 residues. This CDR3 is CASSYPDRVRTDTQYF. The CDR3 bases are TGTGCCAGCAGTTACCCGGACAGGGTAAGGACAGATACGCAGTATTTT.

In regard to this clonotype: Since a far larger clone is one base different, this is likely a read error. The chain carries TRBV12-3 or TRBV12-4 and TRBJ2-4; no clear D gene. The V gene lost 3 bases and the J gene lost 13 bases, with 16 bases spanning the gap. The CDR3 has 13 amino acids. The CDR3 DNA follows: TGTGCCAGCAGTTTGCCAGGCTACAATGAGCAGTACTTC. It specifies CASSLPGYNEQYF.

A few counts support this clonotype. V is TRBV27 and J is TRBJ2-1, with 10 bases identical to TRBD2. This CDR3 is 15 amino acids long. V lost 1 base and J lost 7; bases outside the gene matches: 4. Germline-derived CDR1 and CDR2 are MNHEY and SMNVEV (reference sequence). The CDR3 sequence: CASSLFLAGANEQFF. The CDR3 DNA reads as TGTGCCAGCAGTTTATTTCTAGCGGGAGCTAATGAGCAGTTCTTC.

This clonotype was counted at least ten times. The CDR3 sequence: CASSFKGEQFF. CDR3 sequence (DNA): TGTGCCAGCAGTTTTAAGGGTGAGCAGTTCTTC. The V and J genes are TRBV12-3 or TRBV12-4 and TRBJ2-1; D is unclear. The CDR3 runs 11 residues. The germline V and J ends were trimmed by 3 bases and 9 bases, with 6 bases remaining between them.

A few counts support this clonotype. The J gene is TRBJ2-1, the V gene TRBV7-3; D is uncertain. The CDR3 has 15 amino acids. V dropped 5 bases and J dropped 3 bases, with 14 bases sitting between them. CDR1 and CDR2 (germline): SGHTA, FQGTGA. Written as DNA, the CDR3 is TGTGCCAGCAGCCCCAACGGTGGCAGCTACAATGAGCAGTTCTTC. The encoded protein is CASSPNGGSYNEQFF. Full variable domain (rest looked up from reference TRBV7-3 and TRBJ2-1): GAGVSQTPSNKVTEKGKYVELRCDPISGHTALYWYRQSLGQGPEFLIYFQGTGAADDSGLPNDRFFAVRPEGSVSTLKIQRTERGDSAVYLCASSPNGGSYNEQFFGPGTRLTVL.

This clonotype was recorded only once. The rearrangement uses TRBV7-2 and TRBJ2-5, with 7 bases fitting TRBD2. J lost 0 bases, V lost 5 bases, and 9 bases had no gene match. Germline CDR1 reads SGHTA; CDR2 reads FQGNSA. This CDR3 contains 16 residues. The CDR3 DNA reads as TGTGCCAGCAGCCAATGGTCGGGGGGAAACCAAGAGACCCAGTACTTC. This encodes CASSQWSGGNQETQYF.

This clonotype was detected only a few times. This chain uses TRBV9 with TRBJ2-3; D unresolved. The CDR3 contains 13 residues. Trimming took off 4 bases at V and 6 bases at J, with 12 bases between the two ends. Germline CDR1 reads SGDLS; CDR2 reads YYNGEE. In DNA form, the CDR3 reads TGTGCCAGCAGCTTCGCGAGTGGGGATACGCAGTATTTT. This encodes CASSFASGDTQYF.

The V and J genes are TRBV5-5 and TRBJ2-4; D might be TRBD2 (7 bases). The V and J ends lost 1 base and 3 bases respectively, with 14 bases between them. The CDR3 extends over 16 amino acids. CDR1 and CDR2 from the germline V gene are SGHKS and YYEKEE (reference sequence). The CDR3 nucleotides read TGTGCCAGCAGCTTGTTAGGGGGGGCCGGCAAAAACATTCAGTACTTC. Translation gives CASSLLGGAGKNIQYF.

The genes are TRBV10-3 and TRBJ2-7, with a tentative D call TRBD2 (6 bases). The germline V and J ends were trimmed by 6 bases and 0 bases, with 9 bases remaining between them. CDR3 length equals 13 residues. The V gene's germline CDR1 is ENHRY and CDR2 SYGVKD. The CDR3 sequence: CAIRPTSSYEQYF. As DNA, the CDR3 is TGTGCCATCAGACCGACTAGCTCCTACGAGCAGTACTTC.

The chain combines TRBV7-9 with TRBJ1-2; perhaps TRBD1 as D (5 bases). CDR1 is SEHNR, CDR2 FQNEAQ, per germline (reference sequence). CDR3 length: 15 amino acids. Deletions cut 6 bases from V and 4 bases from J, with 18 bases between. The CDR3 here is CASRPGGGATYGYTF. The CDR3 DNA is TGTGCCAGCAGACCCGGGGGAGGCGCGACCTATGGCTACACCTTC.

In its sample, this clonotype was seen many times. This chain links TRBV4-1 with TRBJ2-4; a weak D match, TRBD2 (5 bases). Trimming removed 2 bases at V and 6 bases at J, with 8 bases between. Germline values: CDR1 MGHRA, CDR2 YSYEKL. This CDR3 has 13 residues. The CDR3 sequence is CASSQLDSNIQYF. CDR3 DNA: TGCGCCAGCAGCCAATTGGACTCAAACATTCAGTACTTC.